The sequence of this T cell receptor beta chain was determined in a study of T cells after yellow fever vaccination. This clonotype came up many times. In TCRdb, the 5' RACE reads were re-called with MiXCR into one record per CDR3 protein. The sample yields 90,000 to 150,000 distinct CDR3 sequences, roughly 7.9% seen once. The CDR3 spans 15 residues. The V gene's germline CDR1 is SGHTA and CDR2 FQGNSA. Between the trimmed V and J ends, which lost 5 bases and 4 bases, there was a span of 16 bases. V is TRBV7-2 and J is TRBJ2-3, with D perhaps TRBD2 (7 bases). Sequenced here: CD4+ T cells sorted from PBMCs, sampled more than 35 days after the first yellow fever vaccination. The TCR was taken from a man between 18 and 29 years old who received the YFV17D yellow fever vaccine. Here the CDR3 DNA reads TGTGCCAGCAGCCCGCGTGGGGGGGGGCCAGATACGCAGTATTTT. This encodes CASSPRGGGPDTQYF.